The T cell receptor beta chain described here comes from a study of CD8 T cells in ankylosing spondylitis. Notes on the study in general: The study identified a TCR beta motif of roughly eight highly homologous variants that appeared characteristic of ankylosing spondylitis blood.

This CDR3 contains 15 residues. Germline V lookup: CDR1 MNHEY, CDR2 SVGEGT. The V and J ends lost 3 bases and 0 bases respectively, with 12 bases between them. Using its own MiXCR run on the 5' RACE reads, TCRdb lists one record per CDR3 protein. This table has 750,000 to 850,000 distinct CDR3 sequences, about an eighth appearing once. Details on this clonotype: Its antigen is as yet unknown.

V is TRBV6-2 or TRBV6-3 and J is TRBJ2-7; D gene unclear. This receptor was taken from a male donor with ankylosing spondylitis. The sequenced material came from blood, either unsorted or a sorted T cell fraction (not recorded which). The DNA of the CDR3 is TGTGCCAGCAGTTATCCAAGAGGTCTCTCCTACGAGCAGTACTTC. Its protein product is CASSYPRGLSYEQYF.